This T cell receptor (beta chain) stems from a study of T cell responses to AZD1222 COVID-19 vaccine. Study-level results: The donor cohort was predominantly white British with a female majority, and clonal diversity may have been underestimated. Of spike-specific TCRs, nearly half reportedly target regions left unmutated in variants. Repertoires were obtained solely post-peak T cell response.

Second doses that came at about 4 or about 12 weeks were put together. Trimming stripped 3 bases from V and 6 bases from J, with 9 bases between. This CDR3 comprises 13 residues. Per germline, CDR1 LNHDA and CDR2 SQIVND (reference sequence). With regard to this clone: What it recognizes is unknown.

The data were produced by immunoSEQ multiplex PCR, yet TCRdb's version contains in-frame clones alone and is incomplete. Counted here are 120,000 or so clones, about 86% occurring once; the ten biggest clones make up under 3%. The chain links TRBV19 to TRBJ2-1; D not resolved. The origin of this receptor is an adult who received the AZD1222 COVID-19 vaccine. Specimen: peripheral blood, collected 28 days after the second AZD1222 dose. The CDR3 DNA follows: TGTGCCAGTAGTATTCTAGTGGCCAATGAGCAGTTCTTC. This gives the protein CASSILVANEQFF.